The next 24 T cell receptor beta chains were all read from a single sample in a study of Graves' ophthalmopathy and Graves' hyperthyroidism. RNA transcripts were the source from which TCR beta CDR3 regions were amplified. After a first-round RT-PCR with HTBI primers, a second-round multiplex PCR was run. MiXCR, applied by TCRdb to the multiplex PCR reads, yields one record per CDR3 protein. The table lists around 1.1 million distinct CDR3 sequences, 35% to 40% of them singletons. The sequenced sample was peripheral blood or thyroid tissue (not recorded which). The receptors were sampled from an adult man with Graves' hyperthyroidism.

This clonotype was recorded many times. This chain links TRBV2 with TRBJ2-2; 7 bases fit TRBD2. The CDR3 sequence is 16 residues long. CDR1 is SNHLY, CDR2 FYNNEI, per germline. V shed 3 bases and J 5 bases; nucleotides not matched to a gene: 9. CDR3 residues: CASSDLLASGTGELFF. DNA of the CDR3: TGTGCCAGCAGTGATTTACTAGCGAGCGGGACCGGGGAGCTGTTTTTT.

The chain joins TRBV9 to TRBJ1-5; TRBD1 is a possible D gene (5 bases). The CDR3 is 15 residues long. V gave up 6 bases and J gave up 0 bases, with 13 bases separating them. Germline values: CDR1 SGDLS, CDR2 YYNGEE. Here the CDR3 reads CASKSGHYSNQPQHF. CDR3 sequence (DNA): TGTGCCAGCAAGTCTGGACACTATAGCAATCAGCCCCAGCATTTT. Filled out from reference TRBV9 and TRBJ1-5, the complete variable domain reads DSGVTQTPKHLITATGQRVTLRCSPRSGDLSVYWYQQSLDQGLQFLIQYYNGEERAKGNILERFSAQQFPDLHSELNLSSLELGDSALYFCASKSGHYSNQPQHFGDGTRLSIL.

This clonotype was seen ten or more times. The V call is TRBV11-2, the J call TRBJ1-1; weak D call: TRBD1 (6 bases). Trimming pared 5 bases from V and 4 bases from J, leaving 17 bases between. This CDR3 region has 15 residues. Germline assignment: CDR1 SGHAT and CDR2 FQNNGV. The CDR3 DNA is TGTGCCAGCAGCCTGTCCAGGGACAAGTTCACTGAAGCTTTCTTT. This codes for CASSLSRDKFTEAFF.

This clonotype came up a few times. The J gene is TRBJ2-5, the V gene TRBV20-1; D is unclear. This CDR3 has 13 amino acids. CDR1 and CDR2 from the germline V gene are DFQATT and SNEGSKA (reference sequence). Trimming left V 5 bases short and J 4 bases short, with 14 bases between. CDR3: CSAQGRNLETQYF. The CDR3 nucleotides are TGCAGTGCTCAAGGACGGAATTTAGAGACCCAGTACTTC.

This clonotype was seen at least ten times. The chain's CDR3 is CATTPNEKLFF. The CDR3 DNA reads TGTGCCACCACCCCTAATGAAAAACTGTTTTTT. The chain carries TRBV7-9 and TRBJ1-4; unclear D gene. The CDR3 runs 11 residues. Germline CDR1 reads SEHNR; CDR2 reads FQNEAQ (reference sequence). With 10 bases removed from V and 3 bases from J, the gap between germline ends came to 6 bases.

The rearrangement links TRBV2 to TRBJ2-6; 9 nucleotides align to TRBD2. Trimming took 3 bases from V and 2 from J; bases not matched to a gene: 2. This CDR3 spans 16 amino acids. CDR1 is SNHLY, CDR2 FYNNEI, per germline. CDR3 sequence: CASSERGGTGANVLTF. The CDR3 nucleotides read TGTGCCAGCAGTGAGCGGGGGGGGACTGGGGCCAACGTCCTGACTTTC.

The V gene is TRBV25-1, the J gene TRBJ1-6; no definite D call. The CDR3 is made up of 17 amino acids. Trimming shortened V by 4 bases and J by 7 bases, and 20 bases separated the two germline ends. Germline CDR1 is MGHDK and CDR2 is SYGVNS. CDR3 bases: TGTGCCAGCAGTGCTAGAGATTTGTTGCAGCCAAATTCACCCCTCCACTTT. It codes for CASSARDLLQPNSPLHF.

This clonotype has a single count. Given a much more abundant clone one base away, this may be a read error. Here the CDR3 reads CAISYSTLTARSYTF. The CDR3 nucleotides read TGTGCCATCAGTTACTCGACCCTGACTGCAAGGAGCTACACCTTC. The V and J genes are TRBV10-3 and TRBJ1-2, with D hard to call. V was trimmed by 5 bases and J by 9 bases, leaving 22 bases between them. The CDR3 runs 15 residues. CDR1 is ENHRY and CDR2 is SYGVKD in the germline V gene.

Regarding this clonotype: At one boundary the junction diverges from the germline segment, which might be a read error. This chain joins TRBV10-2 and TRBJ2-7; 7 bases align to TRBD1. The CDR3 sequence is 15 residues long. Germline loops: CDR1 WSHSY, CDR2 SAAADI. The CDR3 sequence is CASTDWGTVNYEQYF. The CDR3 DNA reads TGTGCCAGCACCGATTGGGGGACAGTGAACTACGAGCAGTACTTC.

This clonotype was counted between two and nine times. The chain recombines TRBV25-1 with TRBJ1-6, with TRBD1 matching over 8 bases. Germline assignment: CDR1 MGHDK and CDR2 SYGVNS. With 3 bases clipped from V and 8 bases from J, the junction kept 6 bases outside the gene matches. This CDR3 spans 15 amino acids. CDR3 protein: CASSDPGQGYSPLHF. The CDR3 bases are TGTGCCAGCAGTGACCCAGGACAGGGATATTCACCCCTCCACTTT.

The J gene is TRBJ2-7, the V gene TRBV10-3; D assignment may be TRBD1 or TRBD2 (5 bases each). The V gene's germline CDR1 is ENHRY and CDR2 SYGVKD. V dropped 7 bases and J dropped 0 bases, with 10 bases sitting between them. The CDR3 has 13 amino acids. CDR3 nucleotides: TGTGCCATCAAGGGGACGGCCTCCTACGAGCAGTACTTC. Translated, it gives CAIKGTASYEQYF.

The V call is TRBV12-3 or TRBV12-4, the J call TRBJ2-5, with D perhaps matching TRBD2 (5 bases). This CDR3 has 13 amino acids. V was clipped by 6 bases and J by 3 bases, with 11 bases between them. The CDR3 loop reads CASSVDGEETQYF. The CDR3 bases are TGTGCCAGCAGCGTAGACGGGGAAGAGACCCAGTACTTC.

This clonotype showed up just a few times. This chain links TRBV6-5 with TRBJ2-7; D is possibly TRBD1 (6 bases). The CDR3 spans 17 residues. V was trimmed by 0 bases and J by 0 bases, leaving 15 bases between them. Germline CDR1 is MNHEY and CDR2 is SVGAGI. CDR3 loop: CASSYSVTGQSSYEQYF. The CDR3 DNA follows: TGTGCCAGCAGTTACTCCGTCACCGGACAGAGCTCCTACGAGCAGTACTTC.

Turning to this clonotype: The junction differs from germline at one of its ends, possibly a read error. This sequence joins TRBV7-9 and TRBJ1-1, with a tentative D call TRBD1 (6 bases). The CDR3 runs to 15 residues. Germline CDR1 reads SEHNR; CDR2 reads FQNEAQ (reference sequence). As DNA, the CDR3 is TGCGCCAGCAGCCAAGGGGGGTTAATGAGCACTGAAGCTTTCTTT. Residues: CASSQGGLMSTEAFF.

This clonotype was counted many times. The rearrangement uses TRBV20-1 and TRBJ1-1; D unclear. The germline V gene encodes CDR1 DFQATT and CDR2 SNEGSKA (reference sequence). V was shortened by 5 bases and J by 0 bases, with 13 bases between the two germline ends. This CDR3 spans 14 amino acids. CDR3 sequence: CSAHFPGMNTEAFF. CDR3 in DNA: TGCAGTGCTCACTTCCCCGGAATGAACACTGAAGCTTTCTTT.

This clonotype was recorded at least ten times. This CDR3 is CASSQVVGWGYTF. For the CDR3, the DNA is TGCGCCAGCAGCCAAGTTGTAGGATGGGGCTACACCTTC. The J gene is TRBJ1-2, the V gene TRBV4-1; no clear D. Trimming left V 1 base short and J 8 bases short, with 11 bases between. CDR1 MGHRA and CDR2 YSYEKL come from the germline V gene. This CDR3 has 13 amino acids.

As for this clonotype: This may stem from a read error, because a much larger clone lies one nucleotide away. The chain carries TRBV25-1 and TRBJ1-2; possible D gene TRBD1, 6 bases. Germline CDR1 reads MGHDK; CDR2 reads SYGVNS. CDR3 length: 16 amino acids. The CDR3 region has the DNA TGTACCACCAACCAGGCTCCTATACAGGGAAACTATGGCTACACCTTC. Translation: CTTNQAPIQGNYGYTF.

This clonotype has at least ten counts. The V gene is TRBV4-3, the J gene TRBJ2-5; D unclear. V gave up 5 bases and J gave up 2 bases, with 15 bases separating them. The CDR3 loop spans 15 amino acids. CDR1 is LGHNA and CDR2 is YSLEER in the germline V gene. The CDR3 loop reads CASSSRLEVQETQYF. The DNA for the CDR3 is TGCGCCAGCAGCTCCAGGCTCGAGGTTCAAGAGACCCAGTACTTC.

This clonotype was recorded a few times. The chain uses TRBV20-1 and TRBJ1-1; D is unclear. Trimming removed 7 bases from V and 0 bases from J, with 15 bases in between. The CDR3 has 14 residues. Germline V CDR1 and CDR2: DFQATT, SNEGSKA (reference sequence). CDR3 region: CSVRVDFVNTEAFF. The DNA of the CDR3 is TGCAGTGTACGGGTTGATTTTGTGAACACTGAAGCTTTCTTT.

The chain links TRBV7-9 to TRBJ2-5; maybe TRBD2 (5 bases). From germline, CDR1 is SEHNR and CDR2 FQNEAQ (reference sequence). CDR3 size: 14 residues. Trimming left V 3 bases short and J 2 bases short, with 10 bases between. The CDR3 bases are TGTGCCAGCAGCTTCCCGACGGGACAAGAGACCCAGTACTTC. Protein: CASSFPTGQETQYF.

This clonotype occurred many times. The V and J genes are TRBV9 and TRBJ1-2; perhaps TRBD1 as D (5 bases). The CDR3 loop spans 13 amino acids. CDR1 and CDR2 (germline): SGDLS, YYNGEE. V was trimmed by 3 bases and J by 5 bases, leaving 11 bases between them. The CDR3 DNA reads TGTGCCAGCAGCGGGGGCGAGGCATATGGCTACACCTTC. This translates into CASSGGEAYGYTF.

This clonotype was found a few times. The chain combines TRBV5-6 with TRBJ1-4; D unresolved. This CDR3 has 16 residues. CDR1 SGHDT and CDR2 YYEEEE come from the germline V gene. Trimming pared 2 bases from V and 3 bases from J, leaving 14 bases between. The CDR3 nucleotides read TGTGCCAGCAGCTTCGGGGAACGTTGGGCTAATGAAAAACTGTTTTTT. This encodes CASSFGERWANEKLFF.

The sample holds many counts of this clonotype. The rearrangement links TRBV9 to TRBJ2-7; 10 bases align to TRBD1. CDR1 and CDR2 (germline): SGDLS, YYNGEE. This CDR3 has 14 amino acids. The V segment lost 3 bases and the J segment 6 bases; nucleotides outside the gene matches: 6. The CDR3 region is CASSGDRGPGEQYF. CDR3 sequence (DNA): TGTGCCAGCAGCGGAGACAGGGGGCCAGGCGAGCAGTACTTC. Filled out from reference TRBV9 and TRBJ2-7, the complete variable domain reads DSGVTQTPKHLITATGQRVTLRCSPRSGDLSVYWYQQSLDQGLQFLIQYYNGEERAKGNILERFSAQQFPDLHSELNLSSLELGDSALYFCASSGDRGPGEQYFGPGTRLTVT.

The DNA for the CDR3 is TGTGCCAGCTCACCACAGTCCACAGGGGGTTCACCCCTCCACTTT. Its translation is CASSPQSTGGSPLHF. The V call is TRBV18, the J call TRBJ1-6; 8 positions agree with TRBD1. The V and J ends lost 1 base and 9 bases, in that order; junction bases with no gene match: 5. CDR1 and CDR2 (germline): KGHSH, LQKENI. CDR3 length: 15 residues.